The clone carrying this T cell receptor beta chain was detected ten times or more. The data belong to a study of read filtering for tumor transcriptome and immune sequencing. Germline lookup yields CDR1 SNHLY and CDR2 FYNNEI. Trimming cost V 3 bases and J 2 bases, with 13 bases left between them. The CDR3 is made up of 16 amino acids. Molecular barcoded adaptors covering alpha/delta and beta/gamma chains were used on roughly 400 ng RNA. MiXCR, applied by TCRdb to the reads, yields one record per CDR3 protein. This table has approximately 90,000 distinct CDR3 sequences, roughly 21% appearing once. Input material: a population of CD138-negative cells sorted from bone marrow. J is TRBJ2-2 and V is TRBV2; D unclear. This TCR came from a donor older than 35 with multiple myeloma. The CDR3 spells CASSDGASANTGELFF. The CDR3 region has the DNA TGTGCCAGCAGTGACGGAGCCTCGGCTAACACCGGGGAGCTGTTTTTT.